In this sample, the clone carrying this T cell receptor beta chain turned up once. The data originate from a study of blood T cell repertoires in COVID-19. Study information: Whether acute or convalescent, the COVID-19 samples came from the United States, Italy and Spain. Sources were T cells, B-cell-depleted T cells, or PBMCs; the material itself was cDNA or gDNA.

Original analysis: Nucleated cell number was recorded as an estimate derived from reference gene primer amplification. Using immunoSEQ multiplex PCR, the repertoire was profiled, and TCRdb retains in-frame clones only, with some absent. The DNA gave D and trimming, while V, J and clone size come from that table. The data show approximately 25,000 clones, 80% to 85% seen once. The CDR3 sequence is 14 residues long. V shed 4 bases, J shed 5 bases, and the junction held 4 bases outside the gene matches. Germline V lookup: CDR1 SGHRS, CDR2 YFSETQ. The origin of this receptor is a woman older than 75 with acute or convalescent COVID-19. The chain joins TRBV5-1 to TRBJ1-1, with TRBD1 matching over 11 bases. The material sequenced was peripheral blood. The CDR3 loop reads CASSVRDRGTEAFF. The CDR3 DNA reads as TGCGCCAGCAGCGTCCGGGACAGGGGGACTGAAGCTTTCTTT.